Below, 17 T cell receptor beta chains from the same sample are listed, as sequenced in a study of blood T cell repertoires in COVID-19. Some clones are missing from TCRdb's copy, which holds only in-frame ones; the method was immunoSEQ multiplex PCR. This repertoire shows over 200,000 clones, approximately 84% found once; its top ten account for about 2%. The sample comprised peripheral blood. Receptors were obtained from a man aged 40-49 years with active or convalescent COVID-19.

The rearrangement uses TRBV30 and TRBJ2-7, with unresolved D. The CDR3 extends over 15 amino acids. Germline-derived CDR1 and CDR2 are GTSNPN and SVGIG (reference sequence). V lost 0 bases and J lost 0, with 12 bases in between. CDR3 DNA: TGTGCCTGGAGTGTATCCAGTTGGAGCTCCTACGAGCAGTACTTC. This gives the protein CAWSVSSWSSYEQYF.

The chain employs TRBV7-8 and TRBJ2-1; 7 positions match TRBD2. V trimming: 2 bases; J trimming: 6 bases; junction bases outside the gene matches: 10. Germline V gene data show CDR1 as SGHVS and CDR2 as FQNEAQ. The CDR3 extends over 16 amino acids. Here the CDR3 reads CASSLQGAGAANEQFF. For the CDR3, the DNA is TGTGCCAGCAGCTTACAAGGGGCGGGAGCGGCCAATGAGCAGTTCTTC.

The chain uses TRBV4-1 and TRBJ1-5, with D uncertain. V lost 1 base, J lost 7 bases, and 8 bases lay in between. The CDR3 extends over 13 amino acids. The germline V gene encodes CDR1 MGHRA and CDR2 YSYEKL. The CDR3 reads CASSQGGQQPQHF. The CDR3 DNA follows: TGCGCCAGCAGCCAAGGCGGTCAGCAGCCCCAGCATTTT.

This clone appeared once. V is TRBV2 and J is TRBJ1-5; weak D call: TRBD1 (5 bases). The CDR3 contains 18 residues. Trimming pared 8 bases from V and 0 bases from J, leaving 23 bases between. The germline CDR1 and CDR2 sequences are SNHLY and FYNNEI. CDR3 nucleotides: TGTGCCAGCGAGCCCGGTCCAGGGAGGGGTTATAGCAATCAGCCCCAGCATTTT. Translated: CASEPGPGRGYSNQPQHF.

This rearrangement joins TRBV11-3 to TRBJ2-1, with 7 bases fitting TRBD2. The germline V gene encodes CDR1 SGHNT and CDR2 YENEEA. This CDR3 is built from 15 residues. Unmatched junction bases numbered 7, after V lost 5 bases and J lost 3 bases. Written as DNA, the CDR3 is TGTGCCAGCAGCCTGGGGGGGTTCAGCTACAATGAGCAGTTCTTC. Translation gives CASSLGGFSYNEQFF. Variable domain in full (rest from reference TRBV11-3 and TRBJ2-1): EAGVVQSPRYKIIEKKQPVAFWCNPISGHNTLYWYLQNLGQGPELLIRYENEEAVDDSQLPKDRFSAERLKGVDSTLKIQPAELGDSAVYLCASSLGGFSYNEQFFGPGTRLTVL.

The chain uses TRBV19 and TRBJ2-7; perhaps TRBD1 as D (5 bases). Germline assignment: CDR1 LNHDA and CDR2 SQIVND (reference sequence). The V end lost 3 bases, the J end lost 0 bases, and 12 bases lay between the germline ends. The CDR3 sequence is 15 residues long. CDR3 amino acids: CASSISTGPSYEQYF. CDR3 nucleotide sequence: TGTGCCAGTAGTATCTCAACAGGCCCCTCCTACGAGCAGTACTTC.

The V call is TRBV18, the J call TRBJ1-4; D ambiguous. The CDR3 sequence is 16 residues long. Trimming stripped 2 bases from V and 7 bases from J, with 17 bases between. CDR1 is KGHSH, CDR2 LQKENI, per germline. Here the CDR3 reads CASSPSDGGLVEKLFF. CDR3 DNA sequence: TGTGCCAGCTCACCATCGGACGGAGGTCTAGTTGAAAAACTGTTTTTT. The variable domain in full, completed from reference TRBV18 and TRBJ1-4, reads NAGVMQNPRHLVRRRGQEARLRCSPMKGHSHVYWYRQLPEEGLKFMVYLQKENIIDESGMPKERFSAEFPKEGPSILRIQQVVRGDSAAYFCASSPSDGGLVEKLFFGSGTQLSVL.

The gene calls are TRBV28 and TRBJ1-2, with D maybe TRBD1 (6 bases). There are 13 residues in the CDR3. Germline V CDR1 and CDR2: MDHEN, SYDVKM. Trimming stripped 8 bases from V and 7 bases from J, with 17 bases between. The CDR3 nucleotides are TGTGCCAGCCGAACATCAGGGGACGGTGGCTACACCTTC. Translated: CASRTSGDGGYTF.

The chain joins TRBV6-5 to TRBJ1-1, with D possibly TRBD1 on 6 matching bases. V was cut by 11 bases and J by 4 bases, with 17 bases left in between. Germline loops: CDR1 MNHEY, CDR2 SVGAGI. This CDR3 region has 13 residues. As DNA, the CDR3 is TGTGCCGTACGACAGGTAGGAAGCACTGAAGCTTTCTTT. This sequence encodes CAVRQVGSTEAFF.

The chain recombines TRBV30 with TRBJ1-5; D gene uncertain. From germline, CDR1 is GTSNPN and CDR2 SVGIG (reference sequence). CDR3 length: 13 residues. Between the trimmed V and J ends, which lost 2 bases and 5 bases, there was a span of 10 bases. The CDR3 is CAWSTGPDQPQHF. The CDR3 DNA reads as TGTGCCTGGAGTACTGGGCCTGATCAGCCCCAGCATTTT.

The genes are TRBV6-5 and TRBJ2-1, with TRBD1 matching 10 bases. This CDR3 is built from 15 residues. V lost 4 bases to trimming and J lost 7 bases; unmatched junction nucleotides: 7. Germline CDR1 is MNHEY and CDR2 is SVGAGI. The CDR3, as DNA: TGTGCCAGCAGTTCCCGACAGGGGGCTGGAAATGAGCAGTTCTTC. As protein: CASSSRQGAGNEQFF.

The gene calls are TRBV4-1 and TRBJ1-3; D is undetermined. CDR1 and CDR2 (germline): MGHRA, YSYEKL. There are 15 residues in the CDR3. Trimming stripped 0 bases from V and 2 bases from J, with 8 bases between. CDR3 bases: TGCGCCAGCAGCCAAGAGCCGGGGACTGGAAACACCATATATTTT. Translation: CASSQEPGTGNTIYF.

The chain has TRBV4-1 and TRBJ2-7; 11 bases are shared with TRBD1. The CDR3 contains 15 residues. The ends lost 0 bases at V and 3 bases at J; junction bases unmatched: 1. CDR1 and CDR2 from the germline V gene are MGHRA and YSYEKL. The CDR3, as DNA: TGCGCCAGCAGCCAAGATGGGACAGGGGGCTACGAGCAGTACTTC. This codes for CASSQDGTGGYEQYF.

This sequence joins TRBV9 and TRBJ1-4; D possibly corresponds to TRBD1 (6 bases). The CDR3 is made up of 14 amino acids. The ends were cut back, 3 bases at V and 8 bases at J, with 14 bases in the middle. Germline CDR1 and CDR2: SGDLS and YYNGEE. The DNA of the CDR3 is TGTGCCAGCAGCGCACAGGGAATAGGAGAAAAACTGTTTTTT. Amino acids: CASSAQGIGEKLFF.

This clone was picked up one time. This rearrangement joins TRBV6-2 or TRBV6-3 to TRBJ2-1, with 10 bases aligning to TRBD2. This CDR3 has 15 amino acids. Germline V CDR1 and CDR2: MNHEY, SVGEGT. Trimming removed 3 bases from V and 8 bases from J; junction bases left unmatched: 7. The CDR3 protein is CASSYKREGRHEQFF. The CDR3 region has the DNA TGTGCCAGCAGTTATAAGCGGGAGGGCCGCCATGAGCAGTTCTTC.

CDR3 sequence reads: CASSDGTSGGPFQETQYF. Written as DNA, the CDR3 is TGCGCCAGCAGTGACGGGACTAGCGGGGGCCCTTTCCAAGAGACCCAGTACTTC. This sequence joins TRBV10-1 and TRBJ2-5; TRBD2 matches at 14 bases. Germline CDR1 and CDR2: WNHNN and SYGVQD (reference sequence). The CDR3 sequence is 18 residues long. The J segment lost 1 base and the V segment lost 3 bases, leaving 7 bases of the junction unmatched.

The genes are TRBV5-1 and TRBJ2-1; 7 nucleotides agree with TRBD1. This CDR3 spans 15 amino acids. The V gene end was trimmed by 4 bases and the J gene end by 10 bases; junction bases not matched to a gene: 14. Germline lookup yields CDR1 SGHRS and CDR2 YFSETQ. The CDR3 region is CASSQAPRGSGEQFF. The DNA for the CDR3 is TGCGCCAGCAGCCAAGCTCCCAGGGGGTCGGGGGAGCAGTTCTTC.